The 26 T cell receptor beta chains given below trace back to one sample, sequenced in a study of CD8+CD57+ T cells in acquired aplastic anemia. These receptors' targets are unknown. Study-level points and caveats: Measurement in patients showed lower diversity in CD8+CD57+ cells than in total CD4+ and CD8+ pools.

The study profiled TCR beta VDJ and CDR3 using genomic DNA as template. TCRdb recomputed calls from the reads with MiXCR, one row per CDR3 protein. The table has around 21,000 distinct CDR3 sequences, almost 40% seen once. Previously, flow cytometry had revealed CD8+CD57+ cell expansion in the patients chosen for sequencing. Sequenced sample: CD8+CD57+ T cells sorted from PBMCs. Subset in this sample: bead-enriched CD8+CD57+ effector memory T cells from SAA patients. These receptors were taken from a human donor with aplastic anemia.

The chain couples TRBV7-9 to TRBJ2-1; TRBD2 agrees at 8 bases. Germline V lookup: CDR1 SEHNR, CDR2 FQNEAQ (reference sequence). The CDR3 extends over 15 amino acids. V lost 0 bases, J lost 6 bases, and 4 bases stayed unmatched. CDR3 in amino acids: CASSLATSGGNEQFF. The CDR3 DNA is TGTGCCAGCAGCTTAGCTACTAGCGGAGGCAATGAGCAGTTCTTC.

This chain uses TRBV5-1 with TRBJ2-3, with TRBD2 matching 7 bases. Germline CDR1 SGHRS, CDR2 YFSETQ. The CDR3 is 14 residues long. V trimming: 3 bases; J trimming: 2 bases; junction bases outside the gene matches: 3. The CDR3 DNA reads TGCGCCAGCAGCTCGGAGCGGGACACAGATACGCAGTATTTT. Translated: CASSSERDTDTQYF. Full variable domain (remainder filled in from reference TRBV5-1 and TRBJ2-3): KAGVTQTPRYLIKTRGQQVTLSCSPISGHRSVSWYQQTPGQGLQFLFEYFSETQRNKGNFPGRFSGRQFSNSRSEMNVSTLELGDSALYLCASSSERDTDTQYFGPGTRLTVL.

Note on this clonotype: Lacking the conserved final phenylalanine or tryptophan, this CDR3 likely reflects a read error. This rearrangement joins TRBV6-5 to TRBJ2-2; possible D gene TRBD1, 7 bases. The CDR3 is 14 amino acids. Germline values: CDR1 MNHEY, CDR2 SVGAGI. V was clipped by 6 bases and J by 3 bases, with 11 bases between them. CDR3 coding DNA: TGTGCCAGCAGGGCGGGACAGTACACCGGGGAGCTGTTTTCT. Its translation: CASRAGQYTGELFS.

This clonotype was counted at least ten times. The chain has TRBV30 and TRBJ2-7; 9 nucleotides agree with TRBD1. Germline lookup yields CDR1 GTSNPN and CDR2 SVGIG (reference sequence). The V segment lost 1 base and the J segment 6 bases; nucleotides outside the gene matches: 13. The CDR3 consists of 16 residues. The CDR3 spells CAWSGTRDRDHGEQYF. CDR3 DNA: TGTGCCTGGAGTGGAACAAGGGACAGGGACCACGGCGAGCAGTACTTC.

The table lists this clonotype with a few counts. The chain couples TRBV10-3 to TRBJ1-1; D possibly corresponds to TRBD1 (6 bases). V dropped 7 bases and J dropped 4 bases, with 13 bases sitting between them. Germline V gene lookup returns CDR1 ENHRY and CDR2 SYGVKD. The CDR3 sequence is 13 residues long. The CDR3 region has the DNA TGTGCCATCAATACACAGGGAGGCACTGAAGCTTTCTTT. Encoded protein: CAINTQGGTEAFF.

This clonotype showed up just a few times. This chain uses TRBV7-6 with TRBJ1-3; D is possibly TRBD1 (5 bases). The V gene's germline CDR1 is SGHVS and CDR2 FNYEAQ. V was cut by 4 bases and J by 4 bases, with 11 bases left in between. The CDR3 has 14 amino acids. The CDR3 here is CASSSRTSGNTIYF. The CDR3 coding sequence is TGTGCCAGCAGCTCTCGGACAAGCGGAAACACCATATATTTT.

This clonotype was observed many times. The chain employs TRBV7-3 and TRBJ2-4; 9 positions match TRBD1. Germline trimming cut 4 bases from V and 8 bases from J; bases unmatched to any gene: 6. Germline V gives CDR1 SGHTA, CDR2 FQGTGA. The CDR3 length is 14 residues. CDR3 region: CASSSIQGADIQYF. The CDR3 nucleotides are TGTGCCAGCAGCTCAATACAGGGGGCTGACATTCAGTACTTC.

The CDR3 DNA follows: TGTGCCAGCAGCTTGGCCGGACTAGGCAGTCATGGCGAGCAGTACTTC. The encoded protein is CASSLAGLGSHGEQYF. V and J are TRBV5-6 and TRBJ2-7; 7 bases map to TRBD2. The CDR3 is 16 residues long. J gave up 6 bases and V 0 bases, and 12 bases lay outside the gene matches. Germline CDR1 SGHDT, CDR2 YYEEEE.

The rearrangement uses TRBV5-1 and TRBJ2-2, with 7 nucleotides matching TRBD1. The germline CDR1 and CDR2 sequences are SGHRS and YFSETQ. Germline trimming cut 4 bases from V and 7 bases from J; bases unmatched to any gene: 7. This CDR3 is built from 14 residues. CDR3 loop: CASSDGQVDGELFF. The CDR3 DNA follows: TGCGCCAGCAGCGATGGACAGGTTGACGGGGAGCTGTTTTTT.

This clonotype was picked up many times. The CDR3 nucleotides are TGTGCCAGCAGTTTCCTTGGAGACGGCTACACCTTC. Amino acids: CASSFLGDGYTF. V and J are TRBV7-9 and TRBJ1-2, with D hard to call. The V gene's germline CDR1 is SEHNR and CDR2 FQNEAQ (reference sequence). The CDR3 sequence is 12 residues long. Deletions cut 6 bases from V and 8 bases from J, with 13 bases between.

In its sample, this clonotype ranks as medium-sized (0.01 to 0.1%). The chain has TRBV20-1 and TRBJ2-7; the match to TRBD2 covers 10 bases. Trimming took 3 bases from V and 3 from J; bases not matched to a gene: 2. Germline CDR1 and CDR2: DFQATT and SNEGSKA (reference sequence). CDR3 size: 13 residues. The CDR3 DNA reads TGCAGTGCTAGTGGGACTAGCGACTACGAGCAGTACTTC. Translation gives CSASGTSDYEQYF.

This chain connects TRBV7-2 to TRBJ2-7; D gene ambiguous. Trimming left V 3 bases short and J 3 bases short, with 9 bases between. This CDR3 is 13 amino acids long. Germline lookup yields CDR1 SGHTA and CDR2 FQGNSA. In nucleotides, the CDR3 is TGTGCCAGCAGCTTTTCGATCAACTACGAGCAGTACTTC. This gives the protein CASSFSINYEQYF.

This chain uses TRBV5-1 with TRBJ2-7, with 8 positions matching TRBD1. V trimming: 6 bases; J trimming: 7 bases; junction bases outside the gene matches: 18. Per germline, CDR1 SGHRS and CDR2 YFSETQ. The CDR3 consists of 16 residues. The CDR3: CASTPVPGQASLEQYF. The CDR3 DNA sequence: TGCGCCAGCACTCCCGTCCCGGGACAGGCGTCCCTGGAGCAGTACTTC.

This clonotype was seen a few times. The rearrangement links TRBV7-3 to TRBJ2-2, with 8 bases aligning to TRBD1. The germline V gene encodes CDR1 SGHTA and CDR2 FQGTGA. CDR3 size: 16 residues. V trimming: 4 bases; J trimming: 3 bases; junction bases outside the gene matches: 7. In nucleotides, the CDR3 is TGTGCCAGCAGCTCCCGGACAGGGACGCACACCGGGGAGCTGTTTTTT. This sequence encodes CASSSRTGTHTGELFF.

The chain's CDR3 is CASSSAGETTDTQYF. The CDR3 DNA reads TGCGCCAGCAGCTCGGCCGGGGAAACCACAGATACGCAGTATTTT. The V gene is TRBV5-1, the J gene TRBJ2-3; perhaps TRBD2 as D (5 bases). The germline V gene encodes CDR1 SGHRS and CDR2 YFSETQ. The length of the CDR3 is 15 residues. V lost 3 bases to trimming and J lost 2 bases, with 13 bases between them.

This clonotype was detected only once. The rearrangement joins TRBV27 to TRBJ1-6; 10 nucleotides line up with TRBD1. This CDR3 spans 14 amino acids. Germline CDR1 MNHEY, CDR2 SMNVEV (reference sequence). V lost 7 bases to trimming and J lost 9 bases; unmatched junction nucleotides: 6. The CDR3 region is CASNRQGAGSPLHF. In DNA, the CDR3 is TGTGCCAGCAACCGACAGGGGGCAGGTTCACCCCTCCACTTT.

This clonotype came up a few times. This CDR3 is CASSLADDTGELFF. CDR3 DNA sequence: TGTGCCAGCAGCTTGGCAGATGACACCGGGGAGCTGTTTTTT. This rearrangement joins TRBV9 to TRBJ2-2; no reliable D call. Germline values: CDR1 SGDLS, CDR2 YYNGEE. The CDR3 is 14 amino acids. Trimming shortened V by 4 bases and J by 3 bases, and 10 bases separated the two germline ends.

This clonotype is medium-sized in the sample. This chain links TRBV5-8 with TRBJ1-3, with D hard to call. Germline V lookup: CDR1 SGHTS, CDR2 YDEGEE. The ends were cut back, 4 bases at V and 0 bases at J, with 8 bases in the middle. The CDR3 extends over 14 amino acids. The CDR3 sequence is CASSPVFSGNTIYF. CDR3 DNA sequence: TGTGCCAGCAGCCCAGTATTCTCTGGAAACACCATATATTTT. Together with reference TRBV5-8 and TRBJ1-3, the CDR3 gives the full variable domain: EAGVTQSPTHLIKTRGQQATLRCSPISGHTSVYWYQQALGLGLQFLLWYDEGEERNRGNFPPRFSGRQFPNYSSELNVNALELEDSALYLCASSPVFSGNTIYFGEGSWLTVV.

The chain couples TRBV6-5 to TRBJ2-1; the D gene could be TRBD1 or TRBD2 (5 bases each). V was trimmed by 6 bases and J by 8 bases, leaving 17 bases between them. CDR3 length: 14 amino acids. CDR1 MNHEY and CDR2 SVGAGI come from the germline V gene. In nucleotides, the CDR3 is TGTGCCAGCAGAACGACACGGGACGGAGATGAGCAGTTCTTC. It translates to CASRTTRDGDEQFF.

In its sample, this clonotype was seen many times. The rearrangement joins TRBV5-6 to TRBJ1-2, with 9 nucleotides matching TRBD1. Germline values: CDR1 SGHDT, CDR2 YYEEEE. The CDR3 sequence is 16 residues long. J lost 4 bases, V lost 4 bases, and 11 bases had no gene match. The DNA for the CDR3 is TGTGCCAGCAGCCATATCACAGGGGGCCTCGGCTATGGCTACACCTTC. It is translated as CASSHITGGLGYGYTF.

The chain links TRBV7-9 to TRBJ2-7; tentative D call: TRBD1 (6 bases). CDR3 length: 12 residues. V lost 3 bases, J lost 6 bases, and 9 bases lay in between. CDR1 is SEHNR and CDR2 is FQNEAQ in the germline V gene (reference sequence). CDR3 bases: TGTGCCAGCAGCTTCGGCAGGGGCGAGCAGTACTTC. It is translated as CASSFGRGEQYF. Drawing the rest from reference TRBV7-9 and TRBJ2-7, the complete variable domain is DTGVSQNPRHKITKRGQNVTFRCDPISEHNRLYWYRQTLGQGPEFLTYFQNEAQLEKSRLLSDRFSAERPKGSFSTLEIQRTEQGDSAMYLCASSFGRGEQYFGPGTRLTVT.

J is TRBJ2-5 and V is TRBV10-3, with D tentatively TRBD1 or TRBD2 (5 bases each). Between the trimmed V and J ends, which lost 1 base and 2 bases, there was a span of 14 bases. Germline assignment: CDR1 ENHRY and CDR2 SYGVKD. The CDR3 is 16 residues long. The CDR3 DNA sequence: TGTGCCATCAGTGAGTTCGCAGGGACCTTACAAGAGACCCAGTACTTC. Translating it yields CAISEFAGTLQETQYF.

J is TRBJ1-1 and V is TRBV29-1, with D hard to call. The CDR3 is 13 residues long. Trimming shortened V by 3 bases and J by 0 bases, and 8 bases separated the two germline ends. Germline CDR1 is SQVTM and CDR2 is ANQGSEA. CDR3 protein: CSVESEVNTEAFF. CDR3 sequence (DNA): TGCAGCGTTGAGTCGGAGGTGAACACTGAAGCTTTCTTT.

In DNA form, the CDR3 reads TGTGCCAGCAGCTTAATGCCAGGGGCCGGGGAGCTGTTTTTT. As protein: CASSLMPGAGELFF. V gene TRBV7-3 combines with J gene TRBJ2-2; tentatively, D is TRBD1 (6 bases). Looked up from germline, CDR1 is SGHTA and CDR2 is FQGTGA. The V end was cut by 1 base, the J end by 6 bases, with 9 bases between. There are 14 residues in the CDR3.

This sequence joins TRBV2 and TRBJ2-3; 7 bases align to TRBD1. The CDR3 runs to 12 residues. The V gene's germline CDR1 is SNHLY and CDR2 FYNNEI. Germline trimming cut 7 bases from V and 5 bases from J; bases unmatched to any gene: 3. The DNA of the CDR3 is TGTGCCAGCATGCCAGGGGGAGATACGCAGTATTTT. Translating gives CASMPGGDTQYF.

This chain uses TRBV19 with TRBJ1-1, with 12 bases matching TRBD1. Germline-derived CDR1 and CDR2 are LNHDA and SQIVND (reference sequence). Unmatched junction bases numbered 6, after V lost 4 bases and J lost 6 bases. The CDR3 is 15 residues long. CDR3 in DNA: TGTGCCAGTAGTAGGGACAGGGGGCTCGTCTCTGAAGCTTTCTTT. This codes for CASSRDRGLVSEAFF.